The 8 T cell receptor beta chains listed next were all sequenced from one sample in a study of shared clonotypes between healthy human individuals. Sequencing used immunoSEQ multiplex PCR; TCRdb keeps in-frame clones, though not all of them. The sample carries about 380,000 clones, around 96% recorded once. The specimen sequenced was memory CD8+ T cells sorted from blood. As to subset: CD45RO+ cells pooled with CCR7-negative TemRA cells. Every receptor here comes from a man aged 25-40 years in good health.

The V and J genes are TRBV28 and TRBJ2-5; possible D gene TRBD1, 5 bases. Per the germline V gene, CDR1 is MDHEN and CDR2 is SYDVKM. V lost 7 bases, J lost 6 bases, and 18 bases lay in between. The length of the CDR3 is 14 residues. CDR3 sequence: CASKGLRTPQTQYF. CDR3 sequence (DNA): TGTGCCAGCAAGGGGTTGCGGACACCACAGACCCAGTACTTC. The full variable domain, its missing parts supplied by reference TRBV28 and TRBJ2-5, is DVKVTQSSRYLVKRTGEKVFLECVQDMDHENMFWYRQDPGLGLRLIYFSYDVKMKEKGDIPEGYSVSREKKERFSLILESASTNQTSMYLCASKGLRTPQTQYFGPGTRLLVL.

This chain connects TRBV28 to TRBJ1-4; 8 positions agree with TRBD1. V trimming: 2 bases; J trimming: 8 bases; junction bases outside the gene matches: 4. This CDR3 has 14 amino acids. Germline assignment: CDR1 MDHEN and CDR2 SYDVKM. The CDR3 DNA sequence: TGTGCCAGCAGTTTACGGACAGGGATAGAAAAACTGTTTTTT. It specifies CASSLRTGIEKLFF.

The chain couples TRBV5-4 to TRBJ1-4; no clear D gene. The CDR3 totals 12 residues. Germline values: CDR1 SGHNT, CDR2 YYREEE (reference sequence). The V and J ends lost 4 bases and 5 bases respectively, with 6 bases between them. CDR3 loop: CASSQPNEKLFF. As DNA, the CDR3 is TGTGCCAGCAGCCAACCCAATGAAAAACTGTTTTTT.

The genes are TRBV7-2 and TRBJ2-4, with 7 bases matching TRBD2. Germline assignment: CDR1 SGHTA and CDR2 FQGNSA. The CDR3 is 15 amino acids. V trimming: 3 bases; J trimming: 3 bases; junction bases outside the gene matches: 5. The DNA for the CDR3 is TGTGCCAGCAGCTTTGGGGGGAGGGGCAAAAACATTCAGTACTTC. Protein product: CASSFGGRGKNIQYF.

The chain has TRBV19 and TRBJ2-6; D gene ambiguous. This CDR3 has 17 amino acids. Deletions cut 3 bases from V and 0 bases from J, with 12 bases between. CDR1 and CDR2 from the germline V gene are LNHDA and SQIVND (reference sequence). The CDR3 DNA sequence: TGTGCCAGTAGTATCCCTTTTACCTACTCTGGGGCCAACGTCCTGACTTTC. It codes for CASSIPFTYSGANVLTF.

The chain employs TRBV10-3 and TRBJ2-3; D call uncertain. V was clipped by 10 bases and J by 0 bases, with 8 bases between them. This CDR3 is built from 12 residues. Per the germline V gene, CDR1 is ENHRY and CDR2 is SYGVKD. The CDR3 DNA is TGTGCCACCCGCTCCAGCACAGATACGCAGTATTTT. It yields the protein CATRSSTDTQYF.

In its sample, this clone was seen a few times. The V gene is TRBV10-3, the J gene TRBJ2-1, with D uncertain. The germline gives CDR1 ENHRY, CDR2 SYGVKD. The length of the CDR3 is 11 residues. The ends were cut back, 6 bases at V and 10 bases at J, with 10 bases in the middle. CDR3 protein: CAIRAEAEQFF. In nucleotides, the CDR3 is TGTGCCATCAGGGCAGAGGCGGAGCAGTTCTTC.

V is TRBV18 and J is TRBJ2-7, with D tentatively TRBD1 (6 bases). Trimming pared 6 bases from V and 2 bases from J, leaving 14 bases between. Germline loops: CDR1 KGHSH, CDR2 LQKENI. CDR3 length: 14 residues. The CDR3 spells CASSHTGTPYEQYF. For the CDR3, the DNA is TGTGCCAGCTCCCACACCGGGACACCCTACGAGCAGTACTTC.